This TCR beta chain was retrieved from a study of molecular identifiers for immune sequencing clone quantification. MiXCR was run by TCRdb on the PCR reads, yielding one entry per CDR3 protein. Of more than 250,000 distinct CDR3 sequences detected, 20% to 25% appear once; the ten largest clones hold roughly 0.86%. Ten or more counts support this clonotype. Germline assignment: CDR1 SQVTM and CDR2 ANQGSEA. The CDR3 spans 14 residues. V shed 5 bases, J shed 0 bases, and the junction held 1 base outside the gene matches. Input for naive CD8 libraries was about 19,000 to 1,100,000 sorted cells; the RNA fraction used was 10%, 30% or 50%. For naive CD8 T cells, sorting used the CD8+CD4-CCR7+CD45RA+ phenotype.

The clonotype comes from a human donor in good health. Some libraries in this study had Jurkat cell RNA spiked in. The sequenced material came from naive CD8+ T cells from blood, with Jurkat cell RNA spiked in. Subset defined: FACS-sorted CD8+CD4-CCR7+CD45RA+ naive T cells. The rearrangement uses TRBV29-1 and TRBJ2-4; 10 bases line up with TRBD2. CDR3 sequence reads: CSVLAGVAKNIQYF. DNA for the CDR3: TGCAGCGTTCTAGCGGGAGTAGCCAAAAACATTCAGTACTTC.